Below, one TCR beta chain is given with its context. Its target is not known. Together with a sample-barcoded 5' primer, a J-beta primer mix was included in a second PCR lasting about 7 to 12 cycles. TCRdb redid the calling of the 5' RACE reads with MiXCR, one entry per CDR3 protein. The table has 700,000 or so distinct CDR3 sequences, roughly 43% seen once. Germline V gene sequence: CDR1 MGHRA, CDR2 YSYEKL. This CDR3 is built from 17 residues. With V trimmed by 1 base and J by 6 bases, 11 bases remained unmatched. Donation came from healthy Caucasian individuals in Russia who were aged about 6 to 95. These data come from a study of blood T cells in healthy people across ages. Whole-study results and caveats: Compared with aged donors, long-lived donors showed fewer expanded clones, suggesting selection. In the absence of known donor CMV status, changes in expanded clonotypes were possibly confounded.

This receptor was obtained from an elderly man in good health. V and J are TRBV4-1 and TRBJ2-1; 8 bases map to TRBD2. Material: blood. CDR3 in amino acids: CASSQAGTGGPGNEQFF. Written as DNA, the CDR3 is TGCGCCAGCAGCCAAGCCGGGACGGGAGGGCCGGGCAATGAGCAGTTCTTC.